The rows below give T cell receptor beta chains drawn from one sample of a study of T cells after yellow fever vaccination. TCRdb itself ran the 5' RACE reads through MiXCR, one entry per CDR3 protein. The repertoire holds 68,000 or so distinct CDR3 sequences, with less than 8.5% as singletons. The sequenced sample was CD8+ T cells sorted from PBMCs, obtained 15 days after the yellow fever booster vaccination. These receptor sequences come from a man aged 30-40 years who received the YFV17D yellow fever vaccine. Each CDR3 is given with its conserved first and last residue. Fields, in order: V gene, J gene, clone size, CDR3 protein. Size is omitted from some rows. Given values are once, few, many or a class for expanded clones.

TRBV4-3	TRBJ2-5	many	CASSQGYLDRAETQYF
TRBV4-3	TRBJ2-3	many	CASSQGLGVDTQYF
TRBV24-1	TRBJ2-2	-	CATSDPTGELFF
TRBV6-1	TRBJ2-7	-	CASSPQGAAYEQYF
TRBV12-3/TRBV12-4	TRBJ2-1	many	CASSLLAGVYYNEQFF
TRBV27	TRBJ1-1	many	CASSLSLPMNTEAFF
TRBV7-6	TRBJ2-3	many	CASSLARGTDTQYF
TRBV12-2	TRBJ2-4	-	CASRFGRAKNIQYF
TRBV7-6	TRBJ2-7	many	CASSLDYEQYF
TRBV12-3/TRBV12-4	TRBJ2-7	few	CASSFVGIHEQYF
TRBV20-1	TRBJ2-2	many	CSARDGGELFF
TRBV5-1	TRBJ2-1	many	CASSFGTSGYNEQFF